The 20 T cell receptor beta chains reported below all come from one sample, sequenced in a study of control samples from healthy donors and cancer patients. Profiling relied on immunoSEQ multiplex PCR, and the TCRdb table lists in-frame clones only, not all of them. Of under 95,000 clones listed, around four fifths are singletons. The specimen was blood. The receptors stem from a man aged 50 to 60 in good health.

The table lists this clone with a count of one. This chain links TRBV19 with TRBJ1-2; 11 positions match TRBD1. The CDR3 spans 15 residues. Per germline, CDR1 LNHDA and CDR2 SQIVND (reference sequence). Trimming cost V 7 bases and J 0 bases; bases outside gene matches: 4. CDR3 amino acids: CASIGTGGSNYGYTF. CDR3 in DNA: TGTGCCAGTATCGGGACAGGGGGGTCTAACTATGGCTACACCTTC.

The table lists this clone with a few counts. V usage is TRBV6-6 and J usage is TRBJ2-2; perhaps TRBD1 as D (5 bases). This CDR3 spans 13 amino acids. Germline loops: CDR1 MNHNY, CDR2 SVGAGI (reference sequence). The ends were cut back, 9 bases at V and 3 bases at J, with 11 bases in the middle. CDR3 loop: CASSGLDTGELFF. CDR3 DNA: TGTGCCAGTTCAGGGTTAGACACCGGGGAGCTGTTTTTT.

The rearrangement links TRBV28 to TRBJ2-1, with a tentative D call TRBD1 (5 bases). The V end was cut by 8 bases, the J end by 4 bases, with 27 bases between. CDR1 and CDR2 from the germline V gene are MDHEN and SYDVKM. The CDR3 has 18 amino acids. As DNA, the CDR3 is TGTGCCAGCGTTCCCTCCGGACACGCTCTGATATCTTACAATGAGCAGTTCTTC. It yields the protein CASVPSGHALISYNEQFF.

This chain connects TRBV2 to TRBJ1-2; a weak D match, TRBD1 (5 bases). V was pared by 6 bases and J by 8 bases, with 13 bases between. The CDR3 contains 12 residues. CDR1 is SNHLY, CDR2 FYNNEI, per germline. DNA for the CDR3: TGTGCCAGCAGGAGGGAAGGGGACGGCTACACCTTC. This encodes CASRREGDGYTF.

CDR3 DNA: TGTGCCAGCAGGAGGTCCGAAAGCAATGAGCAGTTCTTC. It codes for CASRRSESNEQFF. This sequence joins TRBV6-4 and TRBJ2-1; no clear D. V lost 6 bases and J 6 bases, leaving 12 bases between the germline ends. CDR3 length equals 13 residues. Germline V lookup: CDR1 MRHNA, CDR2 SNTAGT.

This clone was seen a single time. The chain uses TRBV7-3 and TRBJ2-1, with 10 bases matching TRBD1. Germline assignment: CDR1 SGHTA and CDR2 FQGTGA. V was clipped by 0 bases and J by 8 bases; unmatched bases: 4. This CDR3 is 15 amino acids long. The CDR3 spells CASSLTTGGQDEQFF. CDR3 DNA sequence: TGTGCCAGCAGCTTAACGACAGGGGGCCAAGATGAGCAGTTCTTC.

The rearrangement links TRBV4-1 to TRBJ1-2; tentative D call: TRBD1 (6 bases). The CDR3 covers 15 residues. V was shortened by 1 base and J by 0 bases, with 9 bases between the two germline ends. CDR1 is MGHRA, CDR2 YSYEKL, per germline. The CDR3 is CASSQGQAANYGYTF. Here the CDR3 DNA reads TGCGCCAGCAGCCAAGGACAGGCGGCTAACTATGGCTACACCTTC.

This chain joins TRBV6-5 and TRBJ1-2, with D perhaps matching TRBD1 (6 bases). V lost 5 bases and J 2 bases, leaving 9 bases between the germline ends. The germline gives CDR1 MNHEY, CDR2 SVGAGI. CDR3 size: 13 residues. CDR3 in amino acids: CASSKGQNYGYTF. CDR3 coding DNA: TGTGCCAGCAGTAAGGGACAAAACTATGGCTACACCTTC.

CDR3 in amino acids: CASSLSADRAYEQYF. The CDR3 DNA reads as TGTGCCAGCAGCTTGTCTGCCGACCGGGCCTACGAGCAGTACTTC. The V call is TRBV5-4, the J call TRBJ2-7; D is uncertain. This CDR3 is 15 amino acids long. V dropped 1 base and J dropped 2 bases, with 13 bases sitting between them. Germline V gene sequence: CDR1 SGHNT, CDR2 YYREEE (reference sequence).

This chain connects TRBV4-3 to TRBJ1-4; no definite D call. The CDR3 has 17 residues. Germline CDR1 is LGHNA and CDR2 is YSLEER. V shed 1 base and J shed 3 bases, with 15 bases lying between them. The CDR3 protein is CASSQAGSGSANEKLFF. The DNA of the CDR3 is TGCGCCAGCAGCCAAGCGGGTTCGGGGTCGGCTAATGAAAAACTGTTTTTT.

The chain links TRBV24-1 to TRBJ1-2, with 10 bases identical to TRBD1. The CDR3 runs to 17 residues. CDR1 KGHDR and CDR2 SFDVKD come from the germline V gene. With 3 bases clipped from V and 2 bases from J, the junction kept 8 bases outside the gene matches. In DNA, the CDR3 is TGTGCCACCAGTGATGCTCCGGGACAGGGGCGCAACTATGGCTACACCTTC. Protein sequence: CATSDAPGQGRNYGYTF.

V is TRBV6-2 or TRBV6-3 and J is TRBJ2-7; 12 bases align to TRBD2. The CDR3 extends over 16 amino acids. J lost 2 bases, V lost 4 bases, and 6 bases had no gene match. The germline V gene encodes CDR1 MNHEY and CDR2 SVGEGT. CDR3 residues: CASSSTTSGRTYEQYF. The CDR3 coding sequence is TGTGCCAGCAGTTCAACAACTAGCGGGAGGACCTACGAGCAGTACTTC.

This chain joins TRBV28 and TRBJ2-3, with 11 bases lining up with TRBD2. Per germline, CDR1 MDHEN and CDR2 SYDVKM. The CDR3 sequence is 16 residues long. With V trimmed by 4 bases and J by 4 bases, 7 bases remained unmatched. Here the CDR3 reads CASSSISGRAADTQYF. The DNA of the CDR3 is TGTGCCAGCAGTTCGATTAGCGGGAGGGCCGCAGATACGCAGTATTTT.

The genes are TRBV19 and TRBJ2-3; possible D gene TRBD2, 5 bases. V lost 6 bases to trimming and J lost 5 bases, with 15 bases between them. Germline CDR1 and CDR2: LNHDA and SQIVND (reference sequence). CDR3 length equals 14 residues. The CDR3 here is CASRERSSRDTQYF. Written as DNA, the CDR3 is TGTGCCAGTAGGGAGCGGAGCTCCAGAGATACGCAGTATTTT.

This clone appeared a single time. The J gene is TRBJ1-2, the V gene TRBV6-1, with D unresolved. The V gene's germline CDR1 is MNHNS and CDR2 SASEGT. This CDR3 is 11 amino acids long. V was pared by 3 bases and J by 5 bases, with 4 bases between. The CDR3 bases are TGTGCCAGCAGTGACAGTTATGGCTACACCTTC. It is translated as CASSDSYGYTF.

The rearrangement joins TRBV14 to TRBJ2-1; D remains unclear. The CDR3 is 13 residues long. CDR1 and CDR2 from the germline V gene are SGHDN and FVKESK. V lost 0 bases, J lost 6 bases, and 6 bases lay in between. CDR3 protein: CASSQELINEQFF. DNA of the CDR3: TGTGCCAGCAGCCAAGAACTAATCAATGAGCAGTTCTTC.

Here the CDR3 reads CASSLVASGKRDNEQFF. Here the CDR3 DNA reads TGCGCCAGCAGCTTGGTGGCTAGCGGGAAAAGGGACAATGAGCAGTTCTTC. V is TRBV5-1 and J is TRBJ2-1; 9 bases are shared with TRBD2. The J segment lost 5 bases and the V segment lost 0 bases, leaving 9 bases of the junction unmatched. Looked up from germline, CDR1 is SGHRS and CDR2 is YFSETQ. The CDR3 runs 17 residues.

This chain uses TRBV28 with TRBJ1-5; unclear D gene. Germline assignment: CDR1 MDHEN and CDR2 SYDVKM. The CDR3 contains 14 residues. The V and J ends lost 2 bases and 3 bases respectively, with 8 bases between them. The CDR3 protein is CASSLRLLNQPQHF. CDR3 sequence (DNA): TGTGCCAGCAGTTTAAGGTTACTCAATCAGCCCCAGCATTTT.

V usage is TRBV7-2 and J usage is TRBJ2-5; 7 positions agree with TRBD2. This CDR3 comprises 16 residues. Looked up from germline, CDR1 is SGHTA and CDR2 is FQGNSA. V lost 1 base and J lost 1; bases outside the gene matches: 6. This CDR3 reads CASSLGFSGTQETQYF. The DNA for the CDR3 is TGTGCCAGCAGCTTAGGTTTCAGCGGGACCCAAGAGACCCAGTACTTC.

This clone was picked up a small number of times. The V call is TRBV19, the J call TRBJ2-3; D is unclear. The CDR3 spans 15 residues. CDR1 is LNHDA and CDR2 is SQIVND in the germline V gene (reference sequence). Deletions cut 10 bases from V and 3 bases from J, with 20 bases between. CDR3 coding DNA: TGTGCCACCGCGGAGCCCTCGGGTTATACAGATACGCAGTATTTT. Its protein product is CATAEPSGYTDTQYF.